Listed below are T cell receptor beta chains from one sample, sequenced in a study of T cell responses to AZD1222 COVID-19 vaccine. Using immunoSEQ multiplex PCR, the repertoire was profiled, and TCRdb retains in-frame clones only, with some absent. This sample has approximately 94,000 clones; about 90% occur once, and the top ten carry more than 3.5%. Sequencing used peripheral blood, obtained on day 0 of MenACWY control vaccination. The receptors were gathered from an adult in good health. CDR3s include the opening cysteine and the closing phenylalanine or tryptophan. D genes are given only for firm matches. Size is omitted from some rows. Given values are once, few, many or a class for expanded clones.

d_call: TRBD1
cdr3_length: 14
j_call: TRBJ2-7
v_call: TRBV6-2/TRBV6-3
clone_size: NA
cdr3_aa: CASSYETGPFGQYF
cdr3_nt: TGTGCCAGCAGTTACGAGACAGGGCCCTTCGGGCAGTACTTC

d_call: NA
cdr3_length: 15
j_call: TRBJ2-1
v_call: TRBV2
clone_size: NA
cdr3_aa: CASKGATSPYNEQFF
cdr3_nt: TGTGCCAGCAAAGGAGCGACTTCCCCATACAATGAGCAGTTCTTC

d_call: NA
cdr3_length: 16
j_call: TRBJ1-1
v_call: TRBV2
clone_size: NA
cdr3_aa: CASSDITDLSNTEAFF
cdr3_nt: TGTGCCAGCAGTGACATTACGGATCTAAGTAACACTGAAGCTTTCTTT

d_call: NA
cdr3_length: 13
j_call: TRBJ1-1
v_call: TRBV7-7
clone_size: NA
cdr3_aa: CASSADLNTEAFF
cdr3_nt: TGTGCCAGCAGCGCCGACCTGAACACTGAAGCTTTCTTT

d_call: NA
cdr3_length: 15
j_call: TRBJ2-5
v_call: TRBV7-2
clone_size: NA
cdr3_aa: CASSLGAAGRETQYF
cdr3_nt: TGTGCCAGCAGCTTAGGGGCGGCAGGGCGGGAGACCCAGTACTTC

d_call: TRBD1
cdr3_length: 16
j_call: TRBJ2-4
v_call: TRBV28
clone_size: NA
cdr3_aa: CASSFIPGGDENIQYF
cdr3_nt: TGTGCCAGCAGTTTTATCCCAGGGGGTGATGAAAACATTCAGTACTTC

d_call: NA
cdr3_length: 15
j_call: TRBJ1-3
v_call: TRBV19
clone_size: NA
cdr3_aa: CASTGLAFSGNTIYF
cdr3_nt: TGTGCCAGTACTGGATTGGCCTTCTCTGGAAACACCATATATTTT

d_call: TRBD1
cdr3_length: 16
j_call: TRBJ2-2
v_call: TRBV2
clone_size: once
cdr3_aa: CASSDGTGVGTGELFF
cdr3_nt: TGTGCCAGCAGTGATGGGACAGGGGTGGGGACCGGGGAGCTGTTTTTT

d_call: NA
cdr3_length: 14
j_call: TRBJ1-6
v_call: TRBV6-5
clone_size: NA
cdr3_aa: CASSPRVYDSPLHF
cdr3_nt: TGTGCCAGCAGTCCAAGGGTATACGATTCACCCCTCCACTTT

d_call: NA
cdr3_length: 16
j_call: TRBJ1-1
v_call: TRBV25-1
clone_size: NA
cdr3_aa: CASSAGSRRRNTEAFF
cdr3_nt: TGTGCCAGCAGTGCGGGGTCTAGGCGGCGGAACACTGAAGCTTTCTTT

d_call: NA
cdr3_length: 15
j_call: TRBJ2-2
v_call: TRBV5-1
clone_size: NA
cdr3_aa: CASSFGDVNTGELFF
cdr3_nt: TGCGCCAGCAGCTTCGGGGACGTGAACACCGGGGAGCTGTTTTTT

d_call: TRBD2
cdr3_length: 15
j_call: TRBJ2-7
v_call: TRBV7-2
clone_size: NA
cdr3_aa: CASSSGTSANYEQYF
cdr3_nt: TGTGCCAGCAGCTCAGGGACTAGCGCCAACTACGAGCAGTACTTC

d_call: NA
cdr3_length: 13
j_call: TRBJ1-1
v_call: TRBV19
clone_size: NA
cdr3_aa: CASSATLNTEAFF
cdr3_nt: TGTGCCAGTAGTGCTACTCTGAACACTGAAGCTTTCTTT

d_call: NA
cdr3_length: 15
j_call: TRBJ2-7
v_call: TRBV18
clone_size: NA
cdr3_aa: CASSPPVQSSYEQYF
cdr3_nt: TGTGCCAGCTCACCACCGGTCCAGTCCTCCTACGAGCAGTACTTC

d_call: NA
cdr3_length: 15
j_call: TRBJ2-2
v_call: TRBV19
clone_size: NA
cdr3_aa: CASSIRGFGTGELFF
cdr3_nt: TGTGCCAGTAGTATCCGGGGGTTTGGCACCGGGGAGCTGTTTTTT

d_call: NA
cdr3_length: 13
j_call: TRBJ1-1
v_call: TRBV5-1
clone_size: NA
cdr3_aa: CASGAGDSTEAFF
cdr3_nt: TGCGCCAGCGGGGCAGGGGATTCCACTGAAGCTTTCTTT

d_call: NA
cdr3_length: 13
j_call: TRBJ2-7
v_call: TRBV5-6
clone_size: NA
cdr3_aa: CASSLGSSYEQYF
cdr3_nt: TGTGCCAGCAGCTTGGGCAGCTCCTACGAGCAGTACTTC

d_call: NA
cdr3_length: 15
j_call: TRBJ2-7
v_call: TRBV13
clone_size: NA
cdr3_aa: CASSLGFGGEYEQYF
cdr3_nt: TGTGCCAGCAGCTTAGGGTTCGGGGGAGAATACGAGCAGTACTTC

d_call: TRBD2
cdr3_length: 15
j_call: TRBJ2-1
v_call: TRBV5-4
clone_size: once
cdr3_aa: CASSPSGNSYNEQFF
cdr3_nt: TGTGCCAGCAGCCCTAGCGGAAACTCCTACAATGAGCAGTTCTTC

d_call: NA
cdr3_length: 13
j_call: TRBJ2-1
v_call: TRBV19
clone_size: NA
cdr3_aa: CASSIASYNEQFF
cdr3_nt: TGTGCCAGTAGTATCGCCAGCTACAATGAGCAGTTCTTC

d_call: TRBD2
cdr3_length: 21
j_call: TRBJ2-1
v_call: TRBV7-8
clone_size: NA
cdr3_aa: CASSLGVVLAGPVPGGGEQFF
cdr3_nt: TGTGCCAGCAGCTTAGGGGTCGTACTAGCGGGCCCGGTTCCCGGAGGGGGTGAGCAGTTCTTC

d_call: NA
cdr3_length: 17
j_call: TRBJ2-5
v_call: TRBV7-9
clone_size: NA
cdr3_aa: CASSLSKGTRKRETQYF
cdr3_nt: TGTGCCAGCAGCTTATCTAAGGGGACACGGAAACGGGAGACCCAGTACTTC

d_call: NA
cdr3_length: 15
j_call: TRBJ1-1
v_call: TRBV7-6
clone_size: NA
cdr3_aa: CASSLGEGGLTEAFF
cdr3_nt: TGTGCCAGCAGCTTAGGCGAAGGGGGTCTCACTGAAGCTTTCTTT

d_call: NA
cdr3_length: 16
j_call: TRBJ2-6
v_call: TRBV7-2
clone_size: once
cdr3_aa: CASSSLWGRGANVLTF
cdr3_nt: TGTGCCAGCAGCTCCCTGTGGGGACGGGGGGCCAACGTCCTGACTTTC

d_call: NA
cdr3_length: 12
j_call: TRBJ2-1
v_call: TRBV2
clone_size: NA
cdr3_aa: CASSETDNEQFF
cdr3_nt: TGTGCCAGCAGCGAAACTGACAATGAGCAGTTCTTC

d_call: TRBD1
cdr3_length: 14
j_call: TRBJ1-2
v_call: TRBV5-1
clone_size: NA
cdr3_aa: CASSNGQGEVGYTF
cdr3_nt: TGCGCCAGCAGCAACGGACAGGGTGAGGTCGGCTACACCTTC

d_call: NA
cdr3_length: 17
j_call: TRBJ1-6
v_call: TRBV7-2
clone_size: NA
cdr3_aa: CASSLDGPGSYNSPLHF
cdr3_nt: TGTGCCAGCAGCTTAGACGGCCCGGGATCCTATAATTCACCCCTCCACTTT

d_call: NA
cdr3_length: 14
j_call: TRBJ2-1
v_call: TRBV6-5
clone_size: few
cdr3_aa: CASTRDNPGDEQFF
cdr3_nt: TGTGCCAGCACCAGGGACAACCCCGGGGATGAGCAGTTCTTC

d_call: NA
cdr3_length: 15
j_call: TRBJ2-4
v_call: TRBV7-2
clone_size: NA
cdr3_aa: CASSFFDLAKNIQYF
cdr3_nt: TGTGCCAGCAGCTTTTTTGACCTAGCCAAAAACATTCAGTACTTC

d_call: NA
cdr3_length: 15
j_call: TRBJ1-2
v_call: TRBV15
clone_size: NA
cdr3_aa: CATSRDGSRSAGYTF
cdr3_nt: TGTGCCACCAGCAGAGATGGTTCCAGGTCCGCTGGCTACACCTTC

d_call: TRBD1
cdr3_length: 15
j_call: TRBJ1-5
v_call: TRBV7-9
clone_size: NA
cdr3_aa: CASSQGDSPNQPQHF
cdr3_nt: TGTGCCAGCAGCCAAGGGGACAGCCCCAATCAGCCCCAGCATTTT

d_call: NA
cdr3_length: 12
j_call: TRBJ1-2
v_call: TRBV19
clone_size: NA
cdr3_aa: CASSTGEWGYTF
cdr3_nt: TGTGCCAGTAGTACAGGGGAATGGGGCTACACCTTC

d_call: NA
cdr3_length: 13
j_call: TRBJ1-5
v_call: TRBV12-3/TRBV12-4
clone_size: NA
cdr3_aa: CASSFDSLQPQHF
cdr3_nt: TGTGCCAGCAGTTTCGACAGTCTTCAGCCCCAGCATTTT

d_call: TRBD1
cdr3_length: 14
j_call: TRBJ2-7
v_call: TRBV5-1
clone_size: NA
cdr3_aa: CASSGGQGEGEQYF
cdr3_nt: TGCGCCAGCAGCGGGGGACAGGGTGAAGGCGAGCAGTACTTC

d_call: NA
cdr3_length: 11
j_call: TRBJ1-3
v_call: TRBV18
clone_size: NA
cdr3_aa: CASSRGDTIYF
cdr3_nt: TGTGCCAGCTCACGGGGAGACACCATATATTTT

d_call: TRBD1
cdr3_length: 15
j_call: TRBJ1-2
v_call: TRBV2
clone_size: NA
cdr3_aa: CASSELRGQGYGYTF
cdr3_nt: TGTGCCAGCAGTGAACTCAGGGGACAGGGGTATGGCTACACCTTC

d_call: TRBD1
cdr3_length: 15
j_call: TRBJ1-5
v_call: TRBV6-6
clone_size: NA
cdr3_aa: CASSYETGWDQPQHF
cdr3_nt: TGTGCCAGCAGTTACGAGACAGGGTGGGATCAGCCCCAGCATTTT

d_call: NA
cdr3_length: 12
j_call: TRBJ1-2
v_call: TRBV12-3/TRBV12-4
clone_size: NA
cdr3_aa: CASRDRRVSYTF
cdr3_nt: TGTGCCAGCAGGGACCGACGGGTAAGCTACACCTTC

d_call: NA
cdr3_length: 14
j_call: TRBJ1-1
v_call: TRBV2
clone_size: NA
cdr3_aa: CASRAGTPVSEAFF
cdr3_nt: TGTGCCAGCAGGGCCGGGACCCCCGTCTCTGAAGCTTTCTTT

d_call: TRBD1
cdr3_length: 15
j_call: TRBJ1-2
v_call: TRBV11-2
clone_size: NA
cdr3_aa: CASSLGTDRGNGYTF
cdr3_nt: TGTGCCAGCAGCTTAGGGACAGACAGGGGGAATGGCTACACCTTC

d_call: NA
cdr3_length: 17
j_call: TRBJ2-2
v_call: TRBV3-1/TRBV3-2
clone_size: NA
cdr3_aa: CASSQDPTRVNTGELFF
cdr3_nt: TGTGCCAGCAGCCAAGATCCCACAAGGGTTAACACCGGGGAGCTGTTTTTT

d_call: NA
cdr3_length: 16
j_call: TRBJ2-7
v_call: TRBV4-2
clone_size: NA
cdr3_aa: CASSQEGAGSSYEQYF
cdr3_nt: TGTGCCAGCAGCCAAGAGGGTGCGGGGAGCTCCTACGAGCAGTACTTC

d_call: NA
cdr3_length: 15
j_call: TRBJ2-2
v_call: TRBV28
clone_size: NA
cdr3_aa: CASMIVSANTGELFF
cdr3_nt: TGTGCCAGCATGATAGTTAGCGCCAACACCGGGGAGCTGTTTTTT

d_call: NA
cdr3_length: 13
j_call: TRBJ1-1
v_call: TRBV5-1
clone_size: NA
cdr3_aa: CASSLAGVTEAFF
cdr3_nt: TGCGCCAGCAGCTTGGCGGGGGTCACTGAAGCTTTCTTT

d_call: NA
cdr3_length: 12
j_call: TRBJ2-7
v_call: TRBV5-1
clone_size: once
cdr3_aa: CASSFDDREQYF
cdr3_nt: TGCGCCAGCAGCTTTGACGACCGCGAGCAGTACTTC

d_call: TRBD2
cdr3_length: 15
j_call: TRBJ2-3
v_call: TRBV6-6
clone_size: NA
cdr3_aa: CASRPAGGSTDTQYF
cdr3_nt: TGTGCCAGCAGACCAGCGGGGGGCTCCACAGATACGCAGTATTTT

d_call: NA
cdr3_length: 13
j_call: TRBJ1-2
v_call: TRBV9
clone_size: NA
cdr3_aa: CASSVDNNYGYTF
cdr3_nt: TGTGCCAGCAGCGTAGACAATAACTATGGCTACACCTTC

d_call: TRBD1
cdr3_length: 16
j_call: TRBJ2-1
v_call: TRBV6-1
clone_size: NA
cdr3_aa: CASSESLVTGGNEQFF
cdr3_nt: TGTGCCAGCAGTGAATCGTTGGTGACAGGGGGCAATGAGCAGTTCTTC

d_call: TRBD2
cdr3_length: 15
j_call: TRBJ2-2
v_call: TRBV11-2
clone_size: once
cdr3_aa: CASSLTGLAIGELFF
cdr3_nt: TGTGCCAGCAGCTTGACGGGACTAGCTATCGGGGAGCTGTTTTTT

d_call: TRBD1
cdr3_length: 16
j_call: TRBJ2-7
v_call: TRBV3-1/TRBV3-2
clone_size: once
cdr3_aa: CASSQTGYKPIHEQYF
cdr3_nt: TGTGCCAGCAGCCAGACAGGGTACAAACCTATCCACGAGCAGTACTTC

d_call: NA
cdr3_length: 15
j_call: TRBJ1-2
v_call: TRBV3-1/TRBV3-2
clone_size: few
cdr3_aa: CASSQPTGSSGGYTF
cdr3_nt: TGTGCCAGCAGCCAGCCGACCGGGAGTAGCGGGGGCTACACCTTC

d_call: NA
cdr3_length: 16
j_call: TRBJ2-3
v_call: TRBV18
clone_size: NA
cdr3_aa: CASSPPTAYYTDTQYF
cdr3_nt: TGTGCCAGCTCACCGCCAACAGCTTATTACACAGATACGCAGTATTTT

d_call: NA
cdr3_length: 17
j_call: TRBJ1-1
v_call: TRBV28
clone_size: NA
cdr3_aa: CASTATGGPNMNTEAFF
cdr3_nt: TGTGCCAGCACCGCCACGGGAGGGCCCAACATGAACACTGAAGCTTTCTTT

d_call: TRBD1
cdr3_length: 12
j_call: TRBJ1-2
v_call: TRBV30
clone_size: few
cdr3_aa: CAWTPGQGKRTF
cdr3_nt: TGTGCCTGGACACCGGGACAGGGTAAGAGGACCTTC

d_call: TRBD1
cdr3_length: 14
j_call: TRBJ2-7
v_call: TRBV7-2
clone_size: NA
cdr3_aa: CASSFRTGPPEQYF
cdr3_nt: TGTGCCAGCAGCTTTAGGACAGGACCCCCCGAGCAGTACTTC

d_call: NA
cdr3_length: 15
j_call: TRBJ2-1
v_call: TRBV7-3
clone_size: NA
cdr3_aa: CASSLGAGSYNEQFF
cdr3_nt: TGTGCCAGCAGCTTAGGGGCAGGGTCCTACAATGAGCAGTTCTTC